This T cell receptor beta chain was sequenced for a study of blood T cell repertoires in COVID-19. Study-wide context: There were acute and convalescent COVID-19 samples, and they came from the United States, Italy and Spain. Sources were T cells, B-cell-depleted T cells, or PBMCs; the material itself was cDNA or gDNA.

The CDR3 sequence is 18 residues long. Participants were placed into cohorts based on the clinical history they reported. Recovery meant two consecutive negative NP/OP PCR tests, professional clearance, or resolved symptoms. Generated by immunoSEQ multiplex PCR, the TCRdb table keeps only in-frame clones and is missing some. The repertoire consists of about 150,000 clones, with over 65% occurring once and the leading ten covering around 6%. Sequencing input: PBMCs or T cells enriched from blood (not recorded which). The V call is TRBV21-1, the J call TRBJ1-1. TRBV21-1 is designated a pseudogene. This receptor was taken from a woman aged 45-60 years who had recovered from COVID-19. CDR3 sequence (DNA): TGTGCCAGCAGCAATCCGGTGAGCCATCCTCTGAGGGACACTGAAGCTTTCTTT. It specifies CASSNPVSHPLRDTEAFF.